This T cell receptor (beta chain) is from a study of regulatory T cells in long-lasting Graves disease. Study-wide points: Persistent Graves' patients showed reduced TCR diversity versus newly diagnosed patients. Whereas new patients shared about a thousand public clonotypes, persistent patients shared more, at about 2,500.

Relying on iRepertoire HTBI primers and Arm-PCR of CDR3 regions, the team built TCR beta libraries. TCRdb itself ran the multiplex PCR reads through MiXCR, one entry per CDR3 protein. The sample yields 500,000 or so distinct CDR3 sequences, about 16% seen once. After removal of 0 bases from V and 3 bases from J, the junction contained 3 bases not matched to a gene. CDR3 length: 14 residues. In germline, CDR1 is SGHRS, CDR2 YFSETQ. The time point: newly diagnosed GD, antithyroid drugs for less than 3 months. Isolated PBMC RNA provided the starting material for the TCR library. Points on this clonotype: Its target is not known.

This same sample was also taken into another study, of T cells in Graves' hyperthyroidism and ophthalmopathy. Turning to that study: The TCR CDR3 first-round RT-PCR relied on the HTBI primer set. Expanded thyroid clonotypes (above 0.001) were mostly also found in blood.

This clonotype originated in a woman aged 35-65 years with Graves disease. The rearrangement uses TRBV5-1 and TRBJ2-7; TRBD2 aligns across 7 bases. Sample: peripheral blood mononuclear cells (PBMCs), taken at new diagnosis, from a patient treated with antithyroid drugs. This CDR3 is CASSLEWGGYEQYF. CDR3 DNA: TGCGCCAGCAGCTTGGAATGGGGGGGCTACGAGCAGTACTTC.